Sequencing of this T cell receptor beta chain was carried out in a study of CD8 T cells in Susac syndrome. TEMRA cells were FACS-enriched, while CD8+ and CD4+ T cells were negatively isolated. Germline V gene data show CDR1 as SQVTM and CDR2 as ANQGSEA. This CDR3 comprises 14 residues. V lost 5 bases to trimming and J lost 0 bases, with 13 bases between them. Random hexamers were used to reverse transcribe 0.5 to 1 ug of RNA. TCRdb re-derived calls from the immunoSEQ multiplex PCR reads in MiXCR, one entry per CDR3 protein. The sample has about 94,000 distinct CDR3 sequences, about 94% seen once. This TCR was recovered from a human donor with Susac syndrome. The genes are TRBV29-1 and TRBJ2-5, with D unclear. The sample was CD4+ T cells from PBMCs. The DNA of the CDR3 is TGCAGCGTTAGTACCAGCCTTAACCAAGAGACCCAGTACTTC. Translation gives CSVSTSLNQETQYF.